The 21 T cell receptor beta chains listed next were all sequenced from one sample in a study of T cell responses to AZD1222 COVID-19 vaccine. The assay was immunoSEQ multiplex PCR, and TCRdb's table has in-frame clones only and misses some. The table shows 190,000 or so clones, with over 85% occurring only once. The specimen was peripheral blood, collected 28 days after the second AZD1222 dose. All receptors derive from an adult who received the AZD1222 COVID-19 vaccine.

The genes are TRBV27 and TRBJ1-2, with a tentative D call TRBD1 (6 bases). V dropped 5 bases and J dropped 4 bases, with 17 bases sitting between them. CDR3 length: 15 amino acids. From germline, CDR1 is MNHEY and CDR2 SMNVEV (reference sequence). The CDR3 coding sequence is TGTGCCAGCAGTCCCTGGGACATAGGTTTCTATGGCTACACCTTC. It encodes CASSPWDIGFYGYTF.

This sequence joins TRBV6-1 and TRBJ2-1; 8 bases map to TRBD1. Per germline, CDR1 MNHNS and CDR2 SASEGT. The ends lost 3 bases at V and 2 bases at J; junction bases unmatched: 3. The length of the CDR3 is 15 residues. CDR3 sequence (DNA): TGTGCCAGCAGTGAGACAGGGGCGACCTACAATGAGCAGTTCTTC. Translation: CASSETGATYNEQFF.

V and J are TRBV19 and TRBJ1-3; 9 nucleotides agree with TRBD1. Germline CDR1 LNHDA, CDR2 SQIVND (reference sequence). This CDR3 contains 16 residues. The J segment lost 2 bases and the V segment lost 10 bases, leaving 12 bases of the junction unmatched. The CDR3 loop is CATHLAGTGTGNTIYF. CDR3 nucleotides: TGTGCCACCCACCTCGCCGGGACAGGGACTGGAAACACCATATATTTT.

The rearrangement joins TRBV10-2 to TRBJ2-2; the D is unclear. Germline V gene sequence: CDR1 WSHSY, CDR2 SAAADI. The CDR3 loop spans 11 amino acids. The V gene lost 6 bases and the J gene lost 5 bases, with 4 bases spanning the gap. As DNA, the CDR3 is TGCGCCAGCAGCGGGACCGGGGAGCTGTTTTTT. Protein product: CASSGTGELFF.

This clone was observed a handful of times. V and J are TRBV7-2 and TRBJ1-1; D gene ambiguous. Germline loops: CDR1 SGHTA, CDR2 FQGNSA. Deletions cut 1 base from V and 6 bases from J, with 9 bases between. The CDR3 is 13 residues long. CDR3 nucleotides: TGTGCCAGCAGCTTAGACAGTAACGCTGAAGCTTTCTTT. It yields the protein CASSLDSNAEAFF.

V and J are TRBV7-9 and TRBJ1-2; 8 nucleotides line up with TRBD1. From germline, CDR1 is SEHNR and CDR2 FQNEAQ (reference sequence). Trimming at V came to 5 bases and at J to 4 bases, leaving 9 bases not matched to a gene. The CDR3 runs to 15 residues. The CDR3 region has the DNA TGTGCCAGCAGCCCCTCCCGCCAGGGGGCCTATGGCTACACCTTC. Translating it yields CASSPSRQGAYGYTF. The full variable domain, its missing parts supplied by reference TRBV7-9 and TRBJ1-2, is DTGVSQNPRHKITKRGQNVTFRCDPISEHNRLYWYRQTLGQGPEFLTYFQNEAQLEKSRLLSDRFSAERPKGSFSTLEIQRTEQGDSAMYLCASSPSRQGAYGYTFGSGTRLTVV.

This chain links TRBV7-8 with TRBJ1-4; D gene ambiguous. CDR1 is SGHVS, CDR2 FQNEAQ, per germline. The CDR3 totals 14 residues. The V end was cut by 5 bases, the J end by 4 bases, with 11 bases between. The CDR3, as DNA: TGTGCCAGCAGCCGCAACCGTCATAATGAAAAACTGTTTTTT. Translation: CASSRNRHNEKLFF.

The chain is built from TRBV10-3 and TRBJ2-5, with D tentatively TRBD2 (6 bases). V lost 10 bases and J 7 bases, leaving 19 bases between the germline ends. The germline CDR1 and CDR2 sequences are ENHRY and SYGVKD. The CDR3 totals 13 residues. CDR3 sequence reads: CATTTSDSGTQYF. The CDR3, as DNA: TGTGCCACCACGACTAGTGATTCGGGGACCCAGTACTTC.

The gene calls are TRBV5-1 and TRBJ1-4; 7 bases agree with TRBD1. The V gene's germline CDR1 is SGHRS and CDR2 YFSETQ. The V gene end was trimmed by 4 bases and the J gene end by 8 bases; junction bases not matched to a gene: 11. The CDR3 runs 15 residues. The CDR3 region is CASSDPQGNGEKLFF. The CDR3, as DNA: TGCGCCAGCAGCGACCCACAGGGGAACGGAGAAAAACTGTTTTTT.

V is TRBV6-5 and J is TRBJ2-1; possible D gene TRBD1, 5 bases. The CDR3 spans 14 residues. Trimming cost V 6 bases and J 7 bases, with 16 bases left between them. Germline CDR1 reads MNHEY; CDR2 reads SVGAGI. CDR3 DNA sequence: TGTGCCAGCAGAAGATCACTACAGGCGAATGAGCAGTTCTTC. Its translation is CASRRSLQANEQFF.

This clone has only one observation. The J gene is TRBJ2-3, the V gene TRBV18; D gene uncertain. The CDR3 extends over 12 amino acids. Trimming left V 8 bases short and J 2 bases short, with 8 bases between. The germline V gene has CDR1 KGHSH and CDR2 LQKENI. The CDR3 reads CASALYTDTQYF. CDR3 nucleotides: TGTGCCAGCGCACTCTACACAGATACGCAGTATTTT.

The chain is built from TRBV7-9 and TRBJ1-3; D might be TRBD1 (5 bases). Germline V gene lookup returns CDR1 SEHNR and CDR2 FQNEAQ (reference sequence). The CDR3 has 16 residues. The germline V and J ends were trimmed by 9 bases and 2 bases, with 20 bases remaining between them. The CDR3 DNA follows: TGTGCCAGTAGAGTTTTCGGGGGGAACACTGGAAACACCATATATTTT. Residues: CASRVFGGNTGNTIYF.

This chain connects TRBV21-1 to TRBJ1-5. TRBV21-1 is labeled a pseudogene. The CDR3 has 14 amino acids. CDR3 residues: CASSKRGSNQPQHF. In nucleotides, the CDR3 is TGTGCCAGCAGCAAACGGGGCAGCAATCAGCCCCAGCATTTT.

The rearrangement uses TRBV28 and TRBJ1-1; weak D call: TRBD1 (5 bases). V was clipped by 5 bases and J by 1 base, with 14 bases between them. This CDR3 has 15 amino acids. The V gene's germline CDR1 is MDHEN and CDR2 SYDVKM. The CDR3 sequence: CASSPATGANTEAFF. The CDR3 bases are TGTGCCAGCAGTCCCGCCACCGGGGCGAACACTGAAGCTTTCTTT. The variable domain in full, completed from reference TRBV28 and TRBJ1-1, reads DVKVTQSSRYLVKRTGEKVFLECVQDMDHENMFWYRQDPGLGLRLIYFSYDVKMKEKGDIPEGYSVSREKKERFSLILESASTNQTSMYLCASSPATGANTEAFFGQGTRLTVV.

This sequence joins TRBV18 and TRBJ2-7, with D tentatively TRBD1 (5 bases). V was pared by 5 bases and J by 2 bases, with 16 bases between. This CDR3 has 15 residues. Germline V gene data show CDR1 as KGHSH and CDR2 as LQKENI. CDR3 in DNA: TGTGCCAGCTCATCGGACAACCCATCCGCCTACGAGCAGTACTTC. This gives the protein CASSSDNPSAYEQYF.

The chain is built from TRBV7-9 and TRBJ2-3; TRBD2 is a possible D gene (5 bases). In germline, CDR1 is SEHNR, CDR2 FQNEAQ (reference sequence). The germline V and J ends were trimmed by 8 bases and 3 bases, with 12 bases remaining between them. The CDR3 contains 13 residues. CDR3 in amino acids: CASRQGSTDTQYF. The CDR3 nucleotides are TGTGCCAGCCGGCAAGGGAGTACAGATACGCAGTATTTT.

V is TRBV6-5 and J is TRBJ1-1; D remains ambiguous. This CDR3 has 15 amino acids. Trimming took off 0 bases at V and 3 bases at J, with 11 bases between the two ends. CDR1 is MNHEY and CDR2 is SVGAGI in the germline V gene. The CDR3 loop reads CASSYSAALHTEAFF. The CDR3 DNA sequence: TGTGCCAGCAGTTACTCGGCAGCTCTACACACTGAAGCTTTCTTT.

The rearrangement uses TRBV7-9 and TRBJ2-1; 12 nucleotides line up with TRBD2. From germline, CDR1 is SEHNR and CDR2 FQNEAQ (reference sequence). The CDR3 consists of 15 residues. The ends lost 5 bases at V and 9 bases at J; junction bases unmatched: 8. The DNA of the CDR3 is TGTGCCAGCAGCAATGGACTAGCGGGGTGGAGTGAGCAGTTCTTC. This codes for CASSNGLAGWSEQFF.

The chain carries TRBV9 and TRBJ1-1; 9 bases map to TRBD1. Trimming at V came to 4 bases and at J to 7 bases, leaving 2 bases not matched to a gene. There are 12 residues in the CDR3. Germline CDR1 reads SGDLS; CDR2 reads YYNGEE. This chain's CDR3 is CASSLGQGEAFF. CDR3 sequence (DNA): TGTGCCAGCAGCCTGGGACAGGGTGAAGCTTTCTTT.

The V call is TRBV6-2 or TRBV6-3, the J call TRBJ1-6; 9 bases map to TRBD1. The CDR3 is made up of 14 amino acids. Germline loops: CDR1 MNHEY, CDR2 SVGEGT. V shed 6 bases and J 14 bases; nucleotides not matched to a gene: 11. CDR3 in DNA: TGTGCCAGCAGCGGGACAGGGCAGTGGGAGGCCCTCCACTTT. Protein product: CASSGTGQWEALHF.

This rearrangement joins TRBV7-2 to TRBJ2-7; TRBD1 aligns across 7 bases. V shed 1 base, J shed 0 bases, and the junction held 6 bases outside the gene matches. This CDR3 has 16 residues. Germline assignment: CDR1 SGHTA and CDR2 FQGNSA. CDR3 bases: TGTGCCAGCAGCTTAGGCACAGGGGTGAGCTCCTACGAGCAGTACTTC. Translating it yields CASSLGTGVSSYEQYF.